The 24 T cell receptor beta chains listed next were all sequenced from one sample in a study of shared clonotypes between healthy human individuals. The repertoire was sequenced with immunoSEQ multiplex PCR; TCRdb's copy has only in-frame clones and lacks some. The sample carries more than 1,200,000 clones, 98% recorded once. Sequences were obtained from naive CD4+ T cells sorted from blood. Subset meaning: CD45RA+ positively selected. These receptors were collected from a man younger than 40 in good health.

V and J are TRBV2 and TRBJ1-4; D perhaps matches TRBD1 (5 bases). Trimming took off 7 bases at V and 8 bases at J, with 20 bases between the two ends. Germline V gives CDR1 SNHLY, CDR2 FYNNEI. The CDR3 contains 15 residues. CDR3 nucleotide sequence: TGTGCCAGCACTATGGGGCCCAGGGCGGGGGAAAAACTGTTTTTT. Amino acid sequence: CASTMGPRAGEKLFF.

With respect to this clone: This sample also contains other DNA sequences that code for the same CDR3. The chain couples TRBV5-1 to TRBJ2-7; D is ambiguous. This CDR3 region has 14 residues. Between the trimmed V and J ends, which lost 0 bases and 2 bases, there was a span of 9 bases. Germline V gives CDR1 SGHRS, CDR2 YFSETQ. Here the CDR3 reads CASSLEGLTYEQYF. Written as DNA, the CDR3 is TGCGCCAGCAGCTTGGAAGGCTTGACCTACGAGCAGTACTTC.

V and J are TRBV27 and TRBJ2-7; 12 bases line up with TRBD2. V trimming: 8 bases; J trimming: 3 bases; junction bases outside the gene matches: 5. The CDR3 spans 14 residues. Germline loops: CDR1 MNHEY, CDR2 SMNVEV (reference sequence). The chain's CDR3 is CASRLAGAFYEQYF. The CDR3 nucleotides are TGTGCCAGCCGACTAGCGGGAGCCTTCTACGAGCAGTACTTC.

The chain links TRBV28 to TRBJ2-6, with D perhaps matching TRBD2 (5 bases). This CDR3 comprises 20 residues. CDR1 is MDHEN, CDR2 SYDVKM, per germline. V was shortened by 7 bases and J by 0 bases, with 25 bases between the two germline ends. CDR3 nucleotides: TGTGCCAGCACCGATCCCCGGGCGAGGGCGACCCTCTCTGGGGCCAACGTCCTGACTTTC. Encoded protein: CASTDPRARATLSGANVLTF.

This sequence joins TRBV4-2 and TRBJ2-3, with no clear D. From germline, CDR1 is LGHNA and CDR2 YNFKEQ. Trimming removed 1 base from V and 4 bases from J, with 9 bases in between. The CDR3 contains 14 residues. The CDR3 DNA reads TGTGCCAGCAGCCAAGTTTCTTCGGCAGATACGCAGTATTTT. Translation: CASSQVSSADTQYF.

The chain couples TRBV27 to TRBJ2-3; 12 bases are shared with TRBD2. V lost 7 bases, J lost 0 bases, and 5 bases stayed unmatched. This CDR3 spans 16 amino acids. The germline V gene encodes CDR1 MNHEY and CDR2 SMNVEV (reference sequence). The CDR3 DNA is TGTGCCAGCAAGACTAGCGGGAGACACAGCACAGATACGCAGTATTTT. Its translation is CASKTSGRHSTDTQYF.

The chain uses TRBV19 and TRBJ1-2; the D gene is possibly TRBD1 (5 bases). V lost 4 bases to trimming and J lost 0 bases, with 18 bases between them. Germline V CDR1 and CDR2: LNHDA, SQIVND (reference sequence). There are 17 residues in the CDR3. CDR3 residues: CASSTQSGADSNYGYTF. In DNA form, the CDR3 reads TGTGCCAGTAGTACCCAGTCCGGGGCCGACTCTAACTATGGCTACACCTTC.

The J gene is TRBJ1-1, the V gene TRBV10-2; 7 bases fit TRBD1. Germline lookup yields CDR1 WSHSY and CDR2 SAAADI. The ends lost 4 bases at V and 12 bases at J; junction bases unmatched: 11. This CDR3 is 13 amino acids long. The CDR3 coding sequence is TGCGCCAGCAGTGGAAGGGGGCCCGGAAAGACTTTCTTT. It yields the protein CASSGRGPGKTFF.

The chain combines TRBV7-2 with TRBJ2-7; a possible D gene is TRBD2 (6 bases). The CDR3 is 14 residues long. Trimming removed 8 bases at V and 2 bases at J, with 16 bases between. Germline V gene data show CDR1 as SGHTA and CDR2 as FQGNSA. Written as DNA, the CDR3 is TGTGCCAGCGGGCGGGGCCCCGGGCCCTACGAGCAGTACTTC. This translates into CASGRGPGPYEQYF. The whole variable domain, remainder taken from reference TRBV7-2 and TRBJ2-7, is GAGVSQSPSNKVTEKGKDVELRCDPISGHTALYWYRQSLGQGLEFLIYFQGNSAPDKSGLPSDRFSAERTGGSVSTLTIQRTQQEDSAVYLCASGRGPGPYEQYFGPGTRLTVT.

The V gene is TRBV28, the J gene TRBJ2-7, with D perhaps given as TRBD1 or TRBD2 (5 bases each). The V gene lost 3 bases and the J gene lost 7 bases, with 19 bases spanning the gap. The CDR3 extends over 15 amino acids. Germline CDR1 is MDHEN and CDR2 is SYDVKM. The chain's CDR3 is CASSFLRDPPVEQYF. In DNA, the CDR3 is TGTGCCAGCAGTTTCCTCAGGGACCCGCCGGTAGAGCAGTACTTC. Full variable domain (outside the CDR3, taken from reference TRBV28 and TRBJ2-7): DVKVTQSSRYLVKRTGEKVFLECVQDMDHENMFWYRQDPGLGLRLIYFSYDVKMKEKGDIPEGYSVSREKKERFSLILESASTNQTSMYLCASSFLRDPPVEQYFGPGTRLTVT.

V and J are TRBV27 and TRBJ2-1, with 9 bases that match TRBD1. From germline, CDR1 is MNHEY and CDR2 SMNVEV (reference sequence). The CDR3 loop spans 15 amino acids. After removal of 3 bases from V and 5 bases from J, the junction contained 5 bases not matched to a gene. Written as DNA, the CDR3 is TGTGCCAGCAGTTTTACAGGGGGCCAGCACAATGAGCAGTTCTTC. Its translation is CASSFTGGQHNEQFF.

The chain joins TRBV11-2 to TRBJ2-7; possibly TRBD1 for D (5 bases). V was shortened by 3 bases and J by 3 bases, with 15 bases between the two germline ends. Looked up from germline, CDR1 is SGHAT and CDR2 is FQNNGV. This CDR3 is built from 15 residues. The CDR3 DNA sequence: TGTGCCAGCAGCTTTGACAGCGCTACAATCTACGAGCAGTACTTC. Translation: CASSFDSATIYEQYF.

This clone was seen once. The CDR3 sequence is CASSRSTQETQYF. The CDR3 region has the DNA TGTGCCAGCAGTCGGAGTACCCAAGAGACCCAGTACTTC. The chain is built from TRBV6-1 and TRBJ2-5; unclear D gene. Trimming stripped 5 bases from V and 1 base from J, with 8 bases between. This CDR3 region has 13 residues. Germline V gene data show CDR1 as MNHNS and CDR2 as SASEGT.

The chain recombines TRBV9 with TRBJ2-3; TRBD1 aligns across 8 bases. This CDR3 contains 14 residues. J gave up 0 bases and V 6 bases, and 3 bases lay outside the gene matches. Germline loops: CDR1 SGDLS, CDR2 YYNGEE. Written as DNA, the CDR3 is TGTGCCAGCACCCGGACAGGGAGCACAGATACGCAGTATTTT. Its translation is CASTRTGSTDTQYF. Full variable domain (rest looked up from reference TRBV9 and TRBJ2-3): DSGVTQTPKHLITATGQRVTLRCSPRSGDLSVYWYQQSLDQGLQFLIQYYNGEERAKGNILERFSAQQFPDLHSELNLSSLELGDSALYFCASTRTGSTDTQYFGPGTRLTVL.

The chain uses TRBV11-3 and TRBJ2-3; D tentatively reads TRBD1 or TRBD2 (5 bases each). The CDR3 extends over 13 amino acids. From germline, CDR1 is SGHNT and CDR2 YENEEA. V was trimmed by 3 bases and J by 4 bases, leaving 8 bases between them. The CDR3 nucleotides read TGTGCCAGCAGCTTTAGAGGGGCAGATACGCAGTATTTT. Its translation is CASSFRGADTQYF.

This chain links TRBV11-2 with TRBJ2-7; 7 nucleotides match TRBD2. The germline V gene has CDR1 SGHAT and CDR2 FQNNGV. V lost 5 bases to trimming and J lost 4 bases; unmatched junction nucleotides: 5. The CDR3 totals 13 residues. The CDR3 coding sequence is TGTGCCAGCAGCCGCGGGAGAGGGTACGAGCAGTACTTC. Translation: CASSRGRGYEQYF.

The V and J genes are TRBV4-3 and TRBJ2-3, with 14 bases fitting TRBD2. The V and J ends lost 0 bases and 4 bases, in that order; junction bases with no gene match: 6. The CDR3 runs 18 residues. Germline lookup yields CDR1 LGHNA and CDR2 YSLEER. CDR3: CASSQEGLAGGFADTQYF. DNA for the CDR3: TGCGCCAGCAGCCAAGAAGGACTAGCGGGAGGATTTGCAGATACGCAGTATTTT.

This chain connects TRBV7-8 to TRBJ2-5; TRBD2 is a possible D gene (6 bases). CDR3 length: 15 residues. V lost 2 bases and J lost 1, with 11 bases in between. Per the germline V gene, CDR1 is SGHVS and CDR2 is FQNEAQ. In DNA form, the CDR3 reads TGTGCCAGCAGCTTACTCGGGAGATCCCAAGAGACCCAGTACTTC. Encoded protein: CASSLLGRSQETQYF.

Regarding this clone: Other DNA sequences from this sample encode an identical CDR3 as well. The chain is built from TRBV27 and TRBJ2-7; weak D call: TRBD1 (6 bases). This CDR3 has 12 residues. Looked up from germline, CDR1 is MNHEY and CDR2 is SMNVEV (reference sequence). Trimming stripped 3 bases from V and 4 bases from J, with 7 bases between. CDR3 nucleotides: TGTGCCAGCAGTTTCAGGGGTTACGAGCAGTACTTC. Amino acids: CASSFRGYEQYF.

The chain recombines TRBV12-5 with TRBJ2-7; D ambiguous. Germline-derived CDR1 and CDR2 are LGHNT and FRNRAP. This CDR3 has 13 amino acids. The V gene lost 2 bases and the J gene lost 4 bases, with 9 bases spanning the gap. For the CDR3, the DNA is TGTGCTAGTGGTTTGAATGACGGGTACGAGCAGTACTTC. This encodes CASGLNDGYEQYF.

The rearrangement uses TRBV10-3 and TRBJ1-2, with a weak D call TRBD1 (5 bases). CDR3 length equals 13 residues. Trimming shortened V by 2 bases and J by 9 bases, and 13 bases separated the two germline ends. The germline gives CDR1 ENHRY, CDR2 SYGVKD. Here the CDR3 DNA reads TGTGCCATCAGTGAGCGTCAGGGACGGAGCTACACCTTC. Encoded protein: CAISERQGRSYTF.

This clone is a singleton in its sample. The rearrangement uses TRBV12-5 and TRBJ2-3; a possible D gene is TRBD1 (5 bases). V lost 4 bases and J 6 bases, leaving 11 bases between the germline ends. CDR1 is LGHNT, CDR2 FRNRAP, per germline. The CDR3 is 13 amino acids. The DNA for the CDR3 is TGTGCTAGTGGTTCGGATCCAGGGGATACGCAGTATTTT. Residues: CASGSDPGDTQYF.

This chain connects TRBV28 to TRBJ1-5, with 7 bases aligning to TRBD1. This CDR3 has 14 residues. Germline lookup yields CDR1 MDHEN and CDR2 SYDVKM. After removal of 4 bases from V and 5 bases from J, the junction contained 5 bases not matched to a gene. This chain's CDR3 is CASSSPGGYQPQHF. As DNA, the CDR3 is TGTGCCAGCAGTTCCCCAGGGGGGTATCAGCCCCAGCATTTT.

This chain links TRBV11-2 with TRBJ2-5, with 9 bases that match TRBD1. This CDR3 has 15 amino acids. Germline CDR1 SGHAT, CDR2 FQNNGV. J gave up 2 bases and V 7 bases, and 8 bases lay outside the gene matches. The CDR3 nucleotides are TGTGCCAGCACCGGGGACAGGGAGAATCAAGAGACCCAGTACTTC. Residues: CASTGDRENQETQYF.